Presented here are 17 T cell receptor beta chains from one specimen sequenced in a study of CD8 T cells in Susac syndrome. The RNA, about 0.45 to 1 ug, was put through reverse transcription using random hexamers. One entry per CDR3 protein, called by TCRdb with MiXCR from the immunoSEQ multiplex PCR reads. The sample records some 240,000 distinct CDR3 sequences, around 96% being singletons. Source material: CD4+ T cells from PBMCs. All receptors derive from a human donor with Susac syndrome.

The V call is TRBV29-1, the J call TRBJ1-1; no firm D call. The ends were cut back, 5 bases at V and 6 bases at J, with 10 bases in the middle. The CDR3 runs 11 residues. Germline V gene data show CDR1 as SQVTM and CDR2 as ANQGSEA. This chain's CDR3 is CSVKVRAEAFF. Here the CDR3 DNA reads TGCAGCGTTAAGGTTAGGGCTGAAGCTTTCTTT.

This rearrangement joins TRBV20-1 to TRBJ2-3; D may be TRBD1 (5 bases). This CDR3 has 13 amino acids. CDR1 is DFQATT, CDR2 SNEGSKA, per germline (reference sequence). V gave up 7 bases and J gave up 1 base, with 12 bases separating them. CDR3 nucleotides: TGCAGTGGGGGTCAAGGGGGCACAGATACGCAGTATTTT. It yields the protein CSGGQGGTDTQYF.

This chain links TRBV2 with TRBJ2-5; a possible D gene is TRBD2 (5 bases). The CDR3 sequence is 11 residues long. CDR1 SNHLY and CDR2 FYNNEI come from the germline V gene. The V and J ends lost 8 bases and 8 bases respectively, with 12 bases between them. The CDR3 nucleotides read TGTGCCAGCTGCGGGCAAGTCACCCAGTACTTC. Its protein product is CASCGQVTQYF.

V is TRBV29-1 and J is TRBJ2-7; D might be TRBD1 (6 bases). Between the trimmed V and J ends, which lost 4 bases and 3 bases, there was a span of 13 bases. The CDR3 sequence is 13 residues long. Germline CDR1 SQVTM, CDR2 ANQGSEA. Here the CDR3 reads CSVGRGQHYEQYF. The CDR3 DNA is TGCAGCGTTGGCCGCGGACAGCACTACGAGCAGTACTTC.

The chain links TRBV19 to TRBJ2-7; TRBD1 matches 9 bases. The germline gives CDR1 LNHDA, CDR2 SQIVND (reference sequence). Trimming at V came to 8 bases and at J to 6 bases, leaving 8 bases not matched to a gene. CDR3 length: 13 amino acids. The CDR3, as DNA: TGTGCCAGTTCGGCCCGACAGGGGGGCGAGCAGTACTTC. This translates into CASSARQGGEQYF.

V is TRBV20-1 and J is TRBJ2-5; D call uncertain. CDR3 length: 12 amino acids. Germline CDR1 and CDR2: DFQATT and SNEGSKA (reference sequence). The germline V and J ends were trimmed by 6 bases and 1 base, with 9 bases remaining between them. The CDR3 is CSALGSQETQYF. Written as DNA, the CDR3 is TGCAGTGCCCTCGGTTCCCAAGAGACCCAGTACTTC.

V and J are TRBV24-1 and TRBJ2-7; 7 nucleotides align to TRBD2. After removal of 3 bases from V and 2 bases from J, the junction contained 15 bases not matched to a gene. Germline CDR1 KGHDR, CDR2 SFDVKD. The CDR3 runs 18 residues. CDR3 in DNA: TGTGCCACCAGTGATCCACCGGGACTACCGCTCCGTCCCTACGAGCAGTACTTC. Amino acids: CATSDPPGLPLRPYEQYF.

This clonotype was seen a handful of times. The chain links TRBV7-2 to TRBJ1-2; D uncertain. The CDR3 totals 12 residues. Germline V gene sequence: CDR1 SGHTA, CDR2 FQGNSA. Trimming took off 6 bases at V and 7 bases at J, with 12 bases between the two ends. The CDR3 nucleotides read TGTGCCAGCAGTCCCGATAGGACTGGCTACACCTTC. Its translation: CASSPDRTGYTF.

The CDR3 loop is CASSHAGSNYGYTF. CDR3 DNA sequence: TGTGCCAGCAGTCATGCAGGGTCTAACTATGGCTACACCTTC. The rearrangement joins TRBV27 to TRBJ1-2, with a possible D match to TRBD1 (5 bases). This CDR3 comprises 14 residues. Trimming took 5 bases from V and 0 from J, leaving 10 bases between them. Germline values: CDR1 MNHEY, CDR2 SMNVEV (reference sequence).

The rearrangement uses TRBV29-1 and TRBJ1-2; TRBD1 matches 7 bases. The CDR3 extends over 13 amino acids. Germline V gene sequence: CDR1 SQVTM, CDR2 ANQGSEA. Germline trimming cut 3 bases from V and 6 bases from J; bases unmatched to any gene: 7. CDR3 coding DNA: TGCAGCGTTGACGGTCCCGGACAGGATGGCTACACCTTC. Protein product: CSVDGPGQDGYTF.

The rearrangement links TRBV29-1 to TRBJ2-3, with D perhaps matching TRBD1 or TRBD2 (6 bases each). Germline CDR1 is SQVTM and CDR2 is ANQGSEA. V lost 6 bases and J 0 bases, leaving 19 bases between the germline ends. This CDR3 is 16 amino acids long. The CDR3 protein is CSVTTGAWGSTDTQYF. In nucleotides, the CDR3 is TGCAGCGTAACTACGGGGGCGTGGGGGAGCACAGATACGCAGTATTTT.

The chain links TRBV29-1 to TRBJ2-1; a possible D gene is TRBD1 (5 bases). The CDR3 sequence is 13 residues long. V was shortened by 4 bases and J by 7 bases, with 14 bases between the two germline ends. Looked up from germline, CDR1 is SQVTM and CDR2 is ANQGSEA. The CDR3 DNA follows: TGCAGCGTTGTCCGGCAGGGTATGAATGAGCAGTTCTTC. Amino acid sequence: CSVVRQGMNEQFF.

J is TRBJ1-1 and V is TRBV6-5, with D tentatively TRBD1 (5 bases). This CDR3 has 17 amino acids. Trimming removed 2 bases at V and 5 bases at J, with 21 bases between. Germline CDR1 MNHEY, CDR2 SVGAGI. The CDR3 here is CASSYQLKANRGTEAFF. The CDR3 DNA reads TGTGCCAGCAGTTACCAACTGAAGGCCAATAGGGGTACTGAAGCTTTCTTT.

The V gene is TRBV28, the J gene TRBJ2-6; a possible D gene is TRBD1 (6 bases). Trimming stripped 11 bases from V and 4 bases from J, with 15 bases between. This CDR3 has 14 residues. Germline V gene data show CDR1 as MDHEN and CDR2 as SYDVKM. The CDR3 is CAVETGTGANVLTF. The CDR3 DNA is TGTGCCGTAGAAACAGGGACCGGGGCCAACGTCCTGACTTTC.

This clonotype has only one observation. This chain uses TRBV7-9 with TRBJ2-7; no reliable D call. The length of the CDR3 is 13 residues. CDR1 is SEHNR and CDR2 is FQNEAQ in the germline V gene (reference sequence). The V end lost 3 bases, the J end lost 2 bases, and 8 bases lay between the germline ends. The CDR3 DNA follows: TGTGCCAGCAGCTTTGTGCAGCCCTACGAGCAGTACTTC. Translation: CASSFVQPYEQYF.

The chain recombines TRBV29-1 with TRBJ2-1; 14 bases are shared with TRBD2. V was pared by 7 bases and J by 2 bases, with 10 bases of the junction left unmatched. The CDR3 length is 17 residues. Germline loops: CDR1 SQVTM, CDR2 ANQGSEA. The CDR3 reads CSATGTSGSYTYNEQFF. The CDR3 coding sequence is TGCAGCGCCACCGGGACTAGCGGGAGCTACACCTACAATGAGCAGTTCTTC.

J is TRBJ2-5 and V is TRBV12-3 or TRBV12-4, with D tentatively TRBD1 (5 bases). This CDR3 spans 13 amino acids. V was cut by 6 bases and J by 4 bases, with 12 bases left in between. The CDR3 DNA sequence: TGTGCCAGCAGGAAGGGGTTGAGAGAGACCCAGTACTTC. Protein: CASRKGLRETQYF.